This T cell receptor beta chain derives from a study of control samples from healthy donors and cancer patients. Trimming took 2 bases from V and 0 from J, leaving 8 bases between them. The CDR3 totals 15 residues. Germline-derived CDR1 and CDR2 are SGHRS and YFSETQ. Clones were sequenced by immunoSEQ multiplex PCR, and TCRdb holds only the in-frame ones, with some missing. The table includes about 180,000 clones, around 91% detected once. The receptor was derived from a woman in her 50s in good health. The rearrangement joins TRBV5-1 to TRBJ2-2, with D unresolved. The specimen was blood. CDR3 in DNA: TGCGCCAGCAGCTTCTTTGACACGAACACCGGGGAGCTGTTTTTT. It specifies CASSFFDTNTGELFF. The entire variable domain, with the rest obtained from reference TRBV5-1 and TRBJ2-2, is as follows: KAGVTQTPRYLIKTRGQQVTLSCSPISGHRSVSWYQQTPGQGLQFLFEYFSETQRNKGNFPGRFSGRQFSNSRSEMNVSTLELGDSALYLCASSFFDTNTGELFFGEGSRLTVL.